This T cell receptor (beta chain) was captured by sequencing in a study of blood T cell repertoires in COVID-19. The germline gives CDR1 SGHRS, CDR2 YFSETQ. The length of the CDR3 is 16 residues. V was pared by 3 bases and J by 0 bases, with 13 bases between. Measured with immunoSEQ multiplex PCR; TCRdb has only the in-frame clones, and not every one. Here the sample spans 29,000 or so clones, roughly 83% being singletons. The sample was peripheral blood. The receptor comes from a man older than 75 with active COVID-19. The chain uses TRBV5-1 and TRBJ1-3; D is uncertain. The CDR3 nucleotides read TGCGCCAGCAGCTCTCGGACTGCGAGCTCTGGAAACACCATATATTTT. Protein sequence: CASSSRTASSGNTIYF. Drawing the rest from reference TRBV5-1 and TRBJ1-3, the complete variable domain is KAGVTQTPRYLIKTRGQQVTLSCSPISGHRSVSWYQQTPGQGLQFLFEYFSETQRNKGNFPGRFSGRQFSNSRSEMNVSTLELGDSALYLCASSSRTASSGNTIYFGEGSWLTVV.